These 7 T cell receptor beta chains originate from one sample sequenced in a study of shared clonotypes between healthy human individuals. Profiled with immunoSEQ multiplex PCR; TCRdb holds only in-frame clones, not every one. The repertoire holds around 1,900,000 clones, with approximately 92% as singletons. Naive CD8 cells were CD45RO-negative, positively selected for CCR7, excluding terminally differentiated effector memory CD45RA+ cells. The sequencing sample was made of naive CD8+ T cells from PBMCs. Receptor source: a young man in good health. Some clones in this sample may be carry-over from other donors' samples.

In the case of this clone: Within the sample, other DNA sequences also encode this same CDR3. The CDR3 DNA reads as TGTGCCAGCAGCTTAGGAAATGAGCAGTTCTTC. Protein: CASSLGNEQFF. The chain combines TRBV7-9 with TRBJ2-1; unclear D gene. Germline V lookup: CDR1 SEHNR, CDR2 FQNEAQ (reference sequence). This CDR3 has 11 residues. V was pared by 1 base and J by 7 bases, with 2 bases between.

The V gene is TRBV30, the J gene TRBJ1-2; D may be TRBD1 (5 bases). The CDR3 is 13 residues long. V was cut by 4 bases and J by 1 base, with 10 bases left in between. Germline V gene lookup returns CDR1 GTSNPN and CDR2 SVGIG (reference sequence). The CDR3 DNA is TGTGCCTGGATGGGGCGAATTAACTATGGCTACACCTTC. Protein product: CAWMGRINYGYTF.

The DNA for the CDR3 is TGTGCCACCAGCAGAGAGGAAGGGAAGGCCTATGGCTACACCTTC. Its translation: CATSREEGKAYGYTF. The chain is built from TRBV15 and TRBJ1-2; D is undetermined. CDR3 length equals 15 residues. Germline V gives CDR1 LNHNV, CDR2 YYDKDF (reference sequence). V lost 0 bases, J lost 4 bases, and 12 bases lay in between.

This chain joins TRBV28 and TRBJ2-1; 12 nucleotides line up with TRBD2. Germline loops: CDR1 MDHEN, CDR2 SYDVKM. With 2 bases clipped from V and 10 bases from J, the junction kept 3 bases outside the gene matches. This CDR3 comprises 14 residues. The CDR3 reads CASSLILAGGEQFF. The CDR3 nucleotides read TGTGCCAGCAGTTTAATACTAGCGGGAGGCGAGCAGTTCTTC.

V usage is TRBV19 and J usage is TRBJ1-5, with D possibly TRBD1 on 6 matching bases. Germline CDR1 LNHDA, CDR2 SQIVND (reference sequence). This CDR3 spans 18 amino acids. The ends were cut back, 0 bases at V and 0 bases at J, with 15 bases in the middle. DNA of the CDR3: TGTGCCAGTAGTATAGATCGGACAGATATGTATAGCAATCAGCCCCAGCATTTT. Protein sequence: CASSIDRTDMYSNQPQHF. Full variable domain (outside the CDR3, taken from reference TRBV19 and TRBJ1-5): DGGITQSPKYLFRKEGQNVTLSCEQNLNHDAMYWYRQDPGQGLRLIYYSQIVNDFQKGDIAEGYSVSREKKESFPLTVTSAQKNPTAFYLCASSIDRTDMYSNQPQHFGDGTRLSIL.

The rearrangement uses TRBV19 and TRBJ1-1, with unresolved D. The CDR3 spans 15 residues. Germline values: CDR1 LNHDA, CDR2 SQIVND (reference sequence). V was pared by 2 bases and J by 4 bases, with 14 bases between. CDR3 in amino acids: CASSIIRELVTEAFF. The CDR3 nucleotides are TGTGCCAGTAGTATAATCCGGGAGTTGGTCACTGAAGCTTTCTTT.

The chain is built from TRBV4-2 and TRBJ2-7; TRBD1 is a possible D gene (5 bases). This CDR3 is built from 14 residues. Germline CDR1 and CDR2: LGHNA and YNFKEQ. V lost 2 bases to trimming and J lost 2 bases, with 10 bases between them. The CDR3 spells CASSQSGPAYEQYF. CDR3 nucleotide sequence: TGTGCCAGCAGCCAATCAGGGCCAGCCTACGAGCAGTACTTC.